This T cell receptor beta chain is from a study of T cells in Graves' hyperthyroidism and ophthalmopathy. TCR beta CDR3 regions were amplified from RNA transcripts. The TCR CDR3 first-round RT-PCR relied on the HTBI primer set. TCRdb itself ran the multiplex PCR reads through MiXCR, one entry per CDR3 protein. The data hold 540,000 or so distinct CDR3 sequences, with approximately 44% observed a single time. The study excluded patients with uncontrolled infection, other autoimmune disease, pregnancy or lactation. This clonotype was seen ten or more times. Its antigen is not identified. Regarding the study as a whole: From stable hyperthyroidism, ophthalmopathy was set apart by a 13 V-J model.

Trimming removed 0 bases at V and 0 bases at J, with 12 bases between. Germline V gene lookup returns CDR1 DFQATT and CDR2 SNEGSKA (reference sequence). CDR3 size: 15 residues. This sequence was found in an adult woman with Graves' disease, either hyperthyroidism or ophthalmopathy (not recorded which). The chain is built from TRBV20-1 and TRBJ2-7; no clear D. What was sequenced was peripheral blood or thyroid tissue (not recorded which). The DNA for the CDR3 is TGCAGTGCTAGAGAGCCGGACCACAGCTCCTACGAGCAGTACTTC. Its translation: CSAREPDHSSYEQYF.